This T cell receptor beta chain was found in a study of blood T cells in healthy people across ages (dated by TCRdb to the mid-2010s). With regard to the full study: In model experiments, roughly one uniquely barcoded TCR beta cDNA molecule per two T cells was captured by template switching. The study measured age-related changes in TCR beta repertoire diversity using deep sequencing normalized with unique cDNA molecular identifiers. To avoid experimental bias, donors of different ages were distributed randomly across sequencing lanes. The donors were divided into four age groups: young (average around 15 years), middle-aged (roughly 40), aged (around 59) and long-lived (roughly 86). Two additional independent replicas of 1 million unique cDNA reads from the same blood draw were analyzed for two donors (one aged 18 to 30 and one aged 80 or older).

The V end gives up 4 bases and the J end 7 bases, leaving 8 bases in the junction not matched to a gene. The CDR3 spans 16 residues, from the cysteine through the phenylalanine. The read is trimmed to its CDR3 DNA, 48 bases read in frame from base 1. This clonotype has just a few counts. The antigen this receptor binds is unknown. Within one base of it there is no much larger clone, and no base qualities were kept. Libraries were made using 5' RACE. These reads were obtained on an Illumina HiSeq 2500. A second PCR of about 6 to 11 cycles was run with a J-beta primer mix and a sample-barcoded 5' primer. A template-switch 5' adaptor carrying 12 random nucleotides introduced a unique molecular identifier onto each TCR beta cDNA molecule. At least 3 million CDR3-containing paired-end reads were obtained from each sample. First-strand cDNA synthesis was performed from all RNA using the Mint cDNA synthesis kit, with priming by a TRBC-specific oligonucleotide. Following uracil-DNA glycosylase treatment, a first 18-cycle PCR with universal primers M1SS and BC2_uni_R was performed on all cDNA. For the original study's pipeline: Normalization of each sample was performed by random selection of 1 million high-quality reads, each carrying a distinct molecular identifier. Instead of being binned into consensus sequences, reads that shared molecular identifiers were thrown out. MiTCR, set to a Q25 quality threshold and the strictest error-elimination algorithm, was used for CDR3 identification, clonotype clustering and error correction. A nonparametric unseen species model with Euler transformation was used to estimate lower-bound total TCR beta diversity. TCRdb's own reprocessing of the public reads used fastp at Q25 and MiXCR and kept productive beta chains. CDR3 protein sequences are deduplicated, and each keeps its most common genes and DNA. The V and J calls and clone size are TCRdb's, not the authors'. The sample table shows 1.5 million to 2 million distinct CDR3 sequences, and around 35% are seen once. Of the sample, over 9% falls within the top ten clones.

Study-wide conclusions, independent of this receptor: Donor CMV infection status was unknown, potentially confounding age-related changes in expanded clonotypes. Total diversity estimates from one million sequenced T cells were considered lower bounds and underestimates. Observed TCR beta diversity correlated strongly with the percentage of naive T cells measured by flow cytometry. Bulk unsorted PBMC profiling prevented conclusive comparison of naive and antigen-experienced compartments. Compared with the aged group, more naive CD4+ T cells, fewer expanded clones and increased TCR diversity were shown by the long-lived group, suggesting age selection. As age increased, observed TCR beta diversity per million T cells dropped in a roughly linear way, and a significant reduction was already evident by age 40.

Donors were 39 systemically healthy Caucasian individuals from Russia aged roughly 6 to 90 years. Each donor gave approximately 9.3 milliliters of peripheral blood, collected into EDTA-treated Vacutainer tubes. PBMCs were isolated by Ficoll-Paque density-gradient centrifugation, with at least 6 million obtained per sample. Total RNA was extracted from PBMCs with Trizol reagent, with at least 6 micrograms obtained per sample. For every donor, flow cytometry on a PBMC aliquot measured the percentage of naive CD45RAhigh/CD27high T cells. The sequence links TRBV12-3 or TRBV12-4 to TRBJ2-1; 12 junctional bases match TRBD2. Material for sequencing was blood. The sequence was collected from a woman in her twenties or thirties in good health. The CDR3: CASSSTSGRYENEQFF. The bases are TGTGCCAGCAGTTCGACTAGCGGGAGATATGAGAATGAGCAGTTCTTC.